A selection of T cell receptor beta chains follows, all from one sample in a study of blood T cell repertoires in COVID-19. Data came from immunoSEQ multiplex PCR; TCRdb stores just in-frame clones and leaves some out. The table shows under 200,000 clones, with 84% occurring only once. Sequenced: PBMCs or T cells enriched from blood (not recorded which). All receptors come from a man aged 45-65 years who had recovered from COVID-19. Both conserved end residues are part of each CDR3. Each record gives: clone size, D gene, J gene, V gene, CDR3 protein, CDR3 DNA. The D gene is left open where the match is weak. The size of a clone is reported for some rows only, either as once, few or many, or as a class for expanded clones.

>once|TRBD1|TRBJ2-7|TRBV10-3
CAISGTGTGPDYEQYF
TGTGCCATCAGTGGGACCGGGACAGGGCCAGACTACGAGCAGTACTTC
>NA|NA|TRBJ1-2|TRBV27
CASSSSGIGYGYTF
TGTGCCAGCAGTTCCTCAGGGATCGGCTATGGCTACACCTTC
>NA|NA|TRBJ2-3|TRBV24-1
CATSDFPGSSTDTQYF
TGTGCCACCAGTGATTTCCCGGGGTCGAGCACAGATACGCAGTATTTT
>NA|TRBD1|TRBJ1-1|TRBV5-1
CASSLVAGTVSRAFF
TGCGCCAGCAGCTTGGTCGCTGGGACAGTCTCCCGGGCTTTCTTT
>NA|TRBD2|TRBJ2-3|TRBV7-8
CASSLRRGGADTQYF
TGTGCCAGCAGCTTAAGGCGGGGGGGGGCAGATACGCAGTATTTT
>NA|NA|TRBJ2-7|TRBV6-5
CASKIRGKSYEQYF
TGTGCCAGCAAAATTCGAGGGAAGTCCTACGAGCAGTACTTC
>NA|NA|TRBJ2-1|TRBV7-2
CASSSGGGTHNEQFF
TGTGCCAGCAGCTCGGGAGGGGGCACACACAATGAGCAGTTCTTC
>NA|TRBD1|TRBJ2-3|TRBV3-1/TRBV3-2
CASSPRQGSTDTQYF
TGTGCCAGCAGCCCTCGACAGGGATCCACAGATACGCAGTATTTT
>NA|NA|TRBJ1-2|TRBV20-1
CSTTASYGYTF
TGCAGCACAACAGCCTCCTATGGCTACACCTTC
>NA|NA|TRBJ2-7|TRBV6-5
CASRLGWQGHEQYF
TGTGCCAGCAGGCTGGGATGGCAGGGGCACGAGCAGTACTTC
>NA|NA|TRBJ1-3|TRBV6-5
CASSYSGAGSGNTIYF
TGTGCCAGCAGTTACTCGGGCGCAGGGTCAGGAAACACCATATATTTT
>NA|NA|TRBJ1-2|TRBV12-3/TRBV12-4
CASMGQNYGYTF
TGTGCCAGCATGGGCCAAAACTATGGCTACACCTTC
>NA|TRBD2|TRBJ2-1|TRBV7-9
CASLGRGGRNEQFF
TGTGCCAGCCTCGGGAGGGGGGGCCGCAATGAGCAGTTCTTC
>NA|TRBD1|TRBJ1-2|TRBV5-1
CASSSPGTVQGYTF
TGCGCCAGCAGCTCTCCCGGGACAGTTCAGGGCTACACCTTC